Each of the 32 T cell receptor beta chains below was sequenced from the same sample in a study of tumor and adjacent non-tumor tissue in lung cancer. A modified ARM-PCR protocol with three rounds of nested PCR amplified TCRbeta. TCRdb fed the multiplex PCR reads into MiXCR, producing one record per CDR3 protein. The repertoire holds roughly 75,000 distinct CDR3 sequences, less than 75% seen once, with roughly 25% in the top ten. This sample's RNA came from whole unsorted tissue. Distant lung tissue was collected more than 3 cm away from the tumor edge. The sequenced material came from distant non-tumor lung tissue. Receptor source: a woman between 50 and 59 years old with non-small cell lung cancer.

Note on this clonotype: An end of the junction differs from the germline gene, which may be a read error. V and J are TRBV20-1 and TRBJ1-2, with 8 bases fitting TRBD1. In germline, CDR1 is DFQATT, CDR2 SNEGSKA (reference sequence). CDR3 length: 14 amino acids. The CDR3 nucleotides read TGCAATGCTGATCCCGGACAGGGTGGTGGTGGCTACACCTTC. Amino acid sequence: CNADPGQGGGGYTF.

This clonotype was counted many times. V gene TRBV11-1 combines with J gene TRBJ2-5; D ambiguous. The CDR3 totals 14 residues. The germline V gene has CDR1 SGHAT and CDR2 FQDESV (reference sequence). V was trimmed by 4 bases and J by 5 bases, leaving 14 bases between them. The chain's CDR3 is CASSSQMDKETQYF. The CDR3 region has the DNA TGTGCCAGCAGCTCACAGATGGATAAGGAGACCCAGTACTTC. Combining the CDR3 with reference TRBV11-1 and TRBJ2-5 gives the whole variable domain EAEVAQSPRYKITEKSQAVAFWCDPISGHATLYWYRQILGQGPELLVQFQDESVVDDSQLPKDRFSAERLKGVDSTLKIQPAELGDSAMYLCASSSQMDKETQYFGPGTRLLVL.

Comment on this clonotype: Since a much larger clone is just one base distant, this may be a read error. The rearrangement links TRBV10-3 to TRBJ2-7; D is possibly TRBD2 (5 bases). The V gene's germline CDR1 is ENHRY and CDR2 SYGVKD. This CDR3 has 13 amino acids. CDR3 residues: CAVSEYEGDEQYF. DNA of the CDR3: TGTGCCGTCAGTGAATATGAGGGCGACGAGCAGTACTTC.

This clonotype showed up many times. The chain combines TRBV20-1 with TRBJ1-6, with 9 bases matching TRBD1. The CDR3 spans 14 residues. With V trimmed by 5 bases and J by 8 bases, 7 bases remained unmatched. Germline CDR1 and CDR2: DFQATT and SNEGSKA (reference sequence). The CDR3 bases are TGCAGTGCTCGCCAAGACAGGGGGTATTCACCCCTCCACTTT. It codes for CSARQDRGYSPLHF.

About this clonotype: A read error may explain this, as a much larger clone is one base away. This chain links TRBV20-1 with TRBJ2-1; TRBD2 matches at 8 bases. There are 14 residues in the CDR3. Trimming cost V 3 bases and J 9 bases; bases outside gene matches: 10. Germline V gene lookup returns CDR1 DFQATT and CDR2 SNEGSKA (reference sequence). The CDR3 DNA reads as TGCAGTGCTAGGGCGCGGGAGGTTGTCATTGAGCAGTTCTTC. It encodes CSARAREVVIEQFF.

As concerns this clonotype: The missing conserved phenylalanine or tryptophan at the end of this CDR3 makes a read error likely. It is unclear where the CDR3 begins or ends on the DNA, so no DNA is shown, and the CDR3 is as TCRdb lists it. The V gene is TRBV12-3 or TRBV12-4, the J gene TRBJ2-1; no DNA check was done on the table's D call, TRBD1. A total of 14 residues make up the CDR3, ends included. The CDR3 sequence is CASSFGVGINEQSL.

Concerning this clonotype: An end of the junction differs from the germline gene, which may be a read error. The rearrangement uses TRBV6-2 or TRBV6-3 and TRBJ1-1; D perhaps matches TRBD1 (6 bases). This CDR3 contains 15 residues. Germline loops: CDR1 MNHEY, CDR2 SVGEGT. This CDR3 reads CASSGVRGRYTEASF. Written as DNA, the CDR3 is TGTGCCAGCAGTGGTGTCAGGGGCAGGTACACTGAAGCTTCCTTT.

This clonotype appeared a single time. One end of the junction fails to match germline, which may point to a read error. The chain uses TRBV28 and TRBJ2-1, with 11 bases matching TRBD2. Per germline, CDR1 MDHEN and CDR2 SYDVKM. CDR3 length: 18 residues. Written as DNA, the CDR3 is TGTGCCAGCAGTTTATGGACTAGCGGGGCCGTTTTTTTCCATGAGCTGTTCTTC. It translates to CASSLWTSGAVFFHELFF. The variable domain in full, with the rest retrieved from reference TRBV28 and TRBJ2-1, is DVKVTQSSRYLVKRTGEKVFLECVQDMDHENMFWYRQDPGLGLRLIYFSYDVKMKEKGDIPEGYSVSREKKERFSLILESASTNQTSMYLCASSLWTSGAVFFHELFFGPGTRLTVL.

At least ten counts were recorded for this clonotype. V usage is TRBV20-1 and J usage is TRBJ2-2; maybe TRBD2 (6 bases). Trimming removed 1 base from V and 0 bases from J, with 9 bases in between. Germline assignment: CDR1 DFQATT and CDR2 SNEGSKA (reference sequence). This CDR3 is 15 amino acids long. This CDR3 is CSARGSGSNTGELFF. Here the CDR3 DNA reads TGCAGTGCTAGAGGTAGCGGATCGAACACCGGGGAGCTGTTTTTT.

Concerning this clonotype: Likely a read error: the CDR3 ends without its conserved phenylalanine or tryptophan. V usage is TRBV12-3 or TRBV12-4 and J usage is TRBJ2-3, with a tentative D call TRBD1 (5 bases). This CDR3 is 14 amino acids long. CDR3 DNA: TGTGCTAGCAGTGACAGTACACTAAGAGATCCGCAGTATTTG. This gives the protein CASSDSTLRDPQYL.

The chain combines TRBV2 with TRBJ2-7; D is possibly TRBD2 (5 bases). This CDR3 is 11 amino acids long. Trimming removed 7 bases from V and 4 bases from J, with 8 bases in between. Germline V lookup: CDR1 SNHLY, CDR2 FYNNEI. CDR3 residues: CASKRAYEQYF. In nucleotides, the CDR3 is TGTGCCAGCAAGAGGGCTTACGAGCAGTACTTC.

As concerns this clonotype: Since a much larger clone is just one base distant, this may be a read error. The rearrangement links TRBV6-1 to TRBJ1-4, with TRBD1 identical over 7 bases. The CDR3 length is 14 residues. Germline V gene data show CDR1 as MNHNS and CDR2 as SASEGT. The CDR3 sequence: CASSEAPRDRKLSF. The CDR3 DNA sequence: TGTGCCAGCAGTGAAGCGCCCCGGGACAGAAAACTGTCTTTT.

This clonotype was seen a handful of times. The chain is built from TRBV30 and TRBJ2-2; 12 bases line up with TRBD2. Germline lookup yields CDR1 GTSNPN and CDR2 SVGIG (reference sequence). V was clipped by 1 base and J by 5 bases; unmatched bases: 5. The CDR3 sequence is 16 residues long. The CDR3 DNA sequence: TGTGCCTGGAGTGGTCTAGCGGGAGGGCCGACCGGGGAGCTGTTTTTT. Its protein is CAWSGLAGGPTGELFF.

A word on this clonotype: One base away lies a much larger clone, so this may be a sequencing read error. CDR3 region: CSRENRLANYDEQFF. The CDR3 coding sequence is TGCAGTAGAGAAAATCGACTAGCGAACTACGATGAGCAGTTCTTC. The rearrangement uses TRBV20-1 and TRBJ2-1, with 8 bases lining up with TRBD2. This CDR3 region has 15 residues. The V gene's germline CDR1 is DFQATT and CDR2 SNEGSKA (reference sequence).

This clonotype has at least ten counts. In DNA form, the CDR3 reads TGTGCCAGCAGACTTAGCGGGAGGGCCTACAATGAGCAGTTCTTC. It is translated as CASRLSGRAYNEQFF. The chain carries TRBV6-5 and TRBJ2-1, with 11 bases lining up with TRBD2. V lost 6 bases, J lost 2 bases, and 3 bases stayed unmatched. This CDR3 region has 15 residues. Germline values: CDR1 MNHEY, CDR2 SVGAGI.

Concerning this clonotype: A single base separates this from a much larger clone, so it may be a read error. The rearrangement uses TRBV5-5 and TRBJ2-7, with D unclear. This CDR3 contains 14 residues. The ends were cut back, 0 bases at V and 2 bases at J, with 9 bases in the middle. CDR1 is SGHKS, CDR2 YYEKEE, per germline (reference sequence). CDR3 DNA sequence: TGTGCCAGCAGCTTGGATCTCCTCACCTACGAGCAGTACTTC. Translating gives CASSLDLLTYEQYF.

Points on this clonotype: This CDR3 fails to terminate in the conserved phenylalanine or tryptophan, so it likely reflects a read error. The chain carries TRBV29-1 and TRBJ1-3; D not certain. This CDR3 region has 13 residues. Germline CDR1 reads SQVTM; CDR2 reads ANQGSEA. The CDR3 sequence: CNVWTDSGNAIYL. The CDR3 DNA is TGCAACGTCTGGACTGACTCTGGAAACGCCATATATCTT.

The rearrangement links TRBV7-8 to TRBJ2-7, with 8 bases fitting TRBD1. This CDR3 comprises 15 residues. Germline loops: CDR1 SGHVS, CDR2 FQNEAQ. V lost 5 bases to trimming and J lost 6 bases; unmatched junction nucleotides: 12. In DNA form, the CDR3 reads TGTGCCAGCAGCCCGGGCCGGACAGGGAAAGGCGAGCAGTACTTC. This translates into CASSPGRTGKGEQYF.

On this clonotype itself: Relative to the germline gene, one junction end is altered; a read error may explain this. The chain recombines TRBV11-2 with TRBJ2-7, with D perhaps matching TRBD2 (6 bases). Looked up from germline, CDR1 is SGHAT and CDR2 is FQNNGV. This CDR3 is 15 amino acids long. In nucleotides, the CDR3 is TGTGACAGCACCGATGGGGCGGGAATCGATGGGCAGCAGTACTTC. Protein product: CDSTDGAGIDGQQYF. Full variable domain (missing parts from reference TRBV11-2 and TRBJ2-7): EAGVAQSPRYKIIEKRQSVAFWCNPISGHATLYWYQQILGQGPKLLIQFQNNGVVDDSQLPKDRFSAERLKGVDSTLKIQPAKLEDSAVYLCDSTDGAGIDGQQYFGPGTRLTVT.

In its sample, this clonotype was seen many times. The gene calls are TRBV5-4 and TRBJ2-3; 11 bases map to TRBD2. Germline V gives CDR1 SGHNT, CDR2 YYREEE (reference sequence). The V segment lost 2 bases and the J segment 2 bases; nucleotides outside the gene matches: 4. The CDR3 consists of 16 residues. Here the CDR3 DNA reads TGTGCCAGCAGCTTCAGGGGACTAGCGGACACAGATACGCAGTATTTT. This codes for CASSFRGLADTDTQYF.

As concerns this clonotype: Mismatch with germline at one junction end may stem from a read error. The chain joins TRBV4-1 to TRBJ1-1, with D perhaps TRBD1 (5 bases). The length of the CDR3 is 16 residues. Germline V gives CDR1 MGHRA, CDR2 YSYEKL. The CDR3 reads CASSQDLYRSNTVAFF. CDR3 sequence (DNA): TGCGCCAGCAGCCAAGATCTCTACAGGAGTAACACTGTAGCTTTCTTT.

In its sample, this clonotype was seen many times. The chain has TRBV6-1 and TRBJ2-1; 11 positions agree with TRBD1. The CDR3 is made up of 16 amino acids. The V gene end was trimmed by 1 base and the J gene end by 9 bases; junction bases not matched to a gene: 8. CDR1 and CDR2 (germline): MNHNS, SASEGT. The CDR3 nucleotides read TGTGCCAGCAGTGAAGTTGACGGACAGGGGGCTGTTGAGCAGTTCTTC. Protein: CASSEVDGQGAVEQFF.

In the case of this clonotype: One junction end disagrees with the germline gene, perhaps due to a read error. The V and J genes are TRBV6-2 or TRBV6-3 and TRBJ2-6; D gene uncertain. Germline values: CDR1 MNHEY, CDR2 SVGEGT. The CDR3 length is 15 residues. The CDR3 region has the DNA TGTGCCAGCAGTTCACGGCCGGGTGAGGCCAACGTCCTGACTTTT. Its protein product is CASSSRPGEANVLTF.

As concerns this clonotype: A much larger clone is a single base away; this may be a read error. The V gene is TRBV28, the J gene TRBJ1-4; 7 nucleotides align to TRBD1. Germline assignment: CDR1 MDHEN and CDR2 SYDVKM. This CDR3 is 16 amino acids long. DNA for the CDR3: TGTGCCAACAGTAAGACAGGGAGCACAACTAATGAAAAACTGTTTTTT. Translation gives CANSKTGSTTNEKLFF.

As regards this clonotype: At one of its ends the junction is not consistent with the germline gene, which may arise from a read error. The CDR3 coding sequence is TGCACCAGCAGCCAGGACCTGTACACTGAAGCTTTCTTT. This encodes CTSSQDLYTEAFF. The V and J genes are TRBV4-2 and TRBJ1-1; D is unresolved. Looked up from germline, CDR1 is LGHNA and CDR2 is YNFKEQ. The CDR3 spans 13 residues.

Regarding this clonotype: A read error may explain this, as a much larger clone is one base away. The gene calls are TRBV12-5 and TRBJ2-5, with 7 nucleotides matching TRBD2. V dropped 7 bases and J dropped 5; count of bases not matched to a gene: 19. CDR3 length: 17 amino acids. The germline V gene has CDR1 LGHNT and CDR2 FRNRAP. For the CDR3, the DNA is TGTGCTAGTGCCAACGGCGGGGCTAGCGGAGAGGGCGAGACCCAGTACTTC. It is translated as CASANGGASGEGETQYF. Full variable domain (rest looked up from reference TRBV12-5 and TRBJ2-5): DARVTQTPRHKVTEMGQEVTMRCQPILGHNTVFWYRQTMMQGLELLAYFRNRAPLDDSGMPKDRFSAEMPDATLATLKIQPSEPRDSAVYFCASANGGASGEGETQYFGPGTRLLVL.

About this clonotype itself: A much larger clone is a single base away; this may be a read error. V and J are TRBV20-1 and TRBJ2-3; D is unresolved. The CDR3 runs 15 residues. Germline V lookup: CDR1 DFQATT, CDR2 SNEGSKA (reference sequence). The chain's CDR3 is CSARVALAPRDAQYF. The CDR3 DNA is TGCAGTGCTAGAGTCGCCTTGGCCCCGAGAGATGCGCAGTATTTT.

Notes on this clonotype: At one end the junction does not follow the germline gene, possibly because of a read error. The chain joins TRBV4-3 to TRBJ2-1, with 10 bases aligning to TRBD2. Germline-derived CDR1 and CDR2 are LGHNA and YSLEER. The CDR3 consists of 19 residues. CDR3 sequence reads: CASSQALPRTSGAGSEQFF. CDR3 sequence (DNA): TGTGCCAGCAGCCAAGCCCTCCCCCGGACTAGCGGAGCGGGGAGTGAGCAGTTCTTC.

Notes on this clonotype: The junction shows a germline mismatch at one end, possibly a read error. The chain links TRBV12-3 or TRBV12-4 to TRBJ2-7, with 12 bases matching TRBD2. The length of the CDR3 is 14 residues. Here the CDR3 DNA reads TGCGCCAGCAGACTAGCGGGAGTTGGAAACGAGCAGTACTTC. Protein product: CASRLAGVGNEQYF.

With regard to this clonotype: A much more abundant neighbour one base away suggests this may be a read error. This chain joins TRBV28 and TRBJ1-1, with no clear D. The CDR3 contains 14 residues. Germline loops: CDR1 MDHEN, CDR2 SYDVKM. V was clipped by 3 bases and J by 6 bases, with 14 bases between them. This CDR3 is CASSFIQDGAEAFF. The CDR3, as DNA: TGTGCCAGCAGTTTTATTCAGGACGGCGCTGAAGCTTTCTTT.

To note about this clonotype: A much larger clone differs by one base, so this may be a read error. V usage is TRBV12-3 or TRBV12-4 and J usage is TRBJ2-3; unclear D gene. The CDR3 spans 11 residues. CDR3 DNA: TGTGCCAGCAGCTCCAGAGATACGAAGTATTTT. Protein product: CASSSRDTKYF.

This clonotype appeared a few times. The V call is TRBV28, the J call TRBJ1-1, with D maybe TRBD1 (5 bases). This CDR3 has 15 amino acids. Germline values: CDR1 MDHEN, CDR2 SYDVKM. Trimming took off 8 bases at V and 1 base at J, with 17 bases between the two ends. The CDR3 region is CASHERGAWNTEAFF. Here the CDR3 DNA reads TGTGCCAGCCATGAGAGGGGCGCGTGGAACACTGAAGCTTTCTTT.